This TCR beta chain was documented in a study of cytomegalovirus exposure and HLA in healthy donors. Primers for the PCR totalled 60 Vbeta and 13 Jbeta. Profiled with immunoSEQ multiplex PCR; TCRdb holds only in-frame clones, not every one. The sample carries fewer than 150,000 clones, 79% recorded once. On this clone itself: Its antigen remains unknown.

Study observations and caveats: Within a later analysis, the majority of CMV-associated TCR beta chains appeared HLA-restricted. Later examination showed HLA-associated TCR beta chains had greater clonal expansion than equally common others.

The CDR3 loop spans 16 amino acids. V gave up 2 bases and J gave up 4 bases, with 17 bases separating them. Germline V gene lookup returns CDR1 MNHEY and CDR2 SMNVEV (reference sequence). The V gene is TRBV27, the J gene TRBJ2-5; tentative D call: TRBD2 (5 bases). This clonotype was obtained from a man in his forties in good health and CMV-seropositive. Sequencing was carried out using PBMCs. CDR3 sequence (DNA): TGTGCCAGCAGTTTAGGGGTGAGGGCCCGGGCAGAGACCCAGTACTTC. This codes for CASSLGVRARAETQYF.